Following are 3 T cell receptor beta chains from one sample sequenced in a study of metastatic and nonmetastatic thyroid tumors. Not a single patient had been given any form of treatment at any point before undergoing thyroid surgery. TCRdb reassembled clones from the PCR reads with MiXCR. The sample lists about 15,000 clones, about 31% seen once, with 10% to 15% in the top ten. Sequenced sample: tumor tissue. The receptors originated from a male donor with papillary thyroid cancer or a benign thyroid nodule (not recorded which). Some clones in this sample may be carry-over from other donors' samples.

This clone has a handful of counts. The rearrangement links TRBV7-2 to TRBJ2-1, with no clear D. Trimming removed 2 bases at V and 10 bases at J, with 12 bases between. CDR3 length: 13 amino acids. From germline, CDR1 is SGHTA and CDR2 FQGNSA. Written as DNA, the CDR3 is TGTGCCAGCAGCTTATGGAACTATCGAGAGCAGTTCTTC. Amino acids: CASSLWNYREQFF.

This clone was found a few times. V usage is TRBV5-6 and J usage is TRBJ1-2, with TRBD1 identical over 9 bases. The CDR3 covers 14 residues. Trimming removed 0 bases from V and 6 bases from J; junction bases left unmatched: 3. The germline V gene has CDR1 SGHDT and CDR2 YYEEEE. CDR3 residues: CASSLAGDRDGYTF. Written as DNA, the CDR3 is TGTGCCAGCAGCTTGGCAGGGGACAGGGATGGCTACACCTTC.

This clone was counted at least ten times. V is TRBV19 and J is TRBJ2-4; possibly TRBD1 or TRBD2 for D (5 bases each). This CDR3 has 15 residues. Germline lookup yields CDR1 LNHDA and CDR2 SQIVND (reference sequence). Deletions cut 6 bases from V and 1 base from J, with 13 bases between. CDR3: CASSPLEGAKNIQYF. In nucleotides, the CDR3 is TGTGCCAGTAGCCCACTCGAGGGGGCCAAAAACATTCAGTACTTC.